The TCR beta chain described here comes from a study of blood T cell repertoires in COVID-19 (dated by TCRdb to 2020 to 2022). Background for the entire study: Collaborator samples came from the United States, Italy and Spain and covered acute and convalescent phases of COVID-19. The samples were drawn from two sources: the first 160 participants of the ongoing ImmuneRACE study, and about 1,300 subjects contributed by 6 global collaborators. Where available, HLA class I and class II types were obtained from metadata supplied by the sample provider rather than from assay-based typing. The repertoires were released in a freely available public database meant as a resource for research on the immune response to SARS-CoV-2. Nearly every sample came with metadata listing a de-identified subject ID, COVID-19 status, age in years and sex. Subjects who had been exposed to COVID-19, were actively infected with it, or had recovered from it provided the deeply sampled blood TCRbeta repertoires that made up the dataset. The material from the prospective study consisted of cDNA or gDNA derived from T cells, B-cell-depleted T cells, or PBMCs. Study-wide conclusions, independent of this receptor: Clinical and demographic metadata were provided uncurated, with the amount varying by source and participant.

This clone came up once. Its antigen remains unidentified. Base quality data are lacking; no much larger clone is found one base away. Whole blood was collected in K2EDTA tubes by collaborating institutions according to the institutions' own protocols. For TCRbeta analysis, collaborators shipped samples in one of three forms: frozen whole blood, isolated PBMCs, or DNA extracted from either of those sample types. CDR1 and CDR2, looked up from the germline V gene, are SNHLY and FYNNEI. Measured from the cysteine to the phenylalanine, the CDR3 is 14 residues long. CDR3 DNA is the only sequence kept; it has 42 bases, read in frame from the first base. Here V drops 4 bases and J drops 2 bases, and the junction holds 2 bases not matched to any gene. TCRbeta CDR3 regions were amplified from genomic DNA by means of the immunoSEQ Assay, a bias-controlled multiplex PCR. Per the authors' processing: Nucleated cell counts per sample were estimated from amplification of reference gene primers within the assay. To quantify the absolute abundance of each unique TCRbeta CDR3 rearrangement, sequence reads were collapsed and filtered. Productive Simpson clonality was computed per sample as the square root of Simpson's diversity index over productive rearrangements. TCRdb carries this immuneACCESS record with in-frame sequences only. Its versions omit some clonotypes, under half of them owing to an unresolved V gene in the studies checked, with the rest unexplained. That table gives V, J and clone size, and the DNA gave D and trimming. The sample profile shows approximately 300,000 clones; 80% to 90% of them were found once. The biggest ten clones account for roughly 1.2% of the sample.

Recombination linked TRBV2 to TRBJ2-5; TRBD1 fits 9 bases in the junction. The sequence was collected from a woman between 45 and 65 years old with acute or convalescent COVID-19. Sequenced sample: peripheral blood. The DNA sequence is TGTGCCAGCAGTGCCGGGACAGGGCAAGAGACCCAGTACTTC. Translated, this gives CASSAGTGQETQYF.